The 27 T cell receptor beta chains presented below share a single source sample, sequenced in a study of blood T cell repertoires in COVID-19. Generated by immunoSEQ multiplex PCR, the TCRdb table keeps only in-frame clones and is missing some. The sample includes about 190,000 clones, about 85% seen only once; the top ten take about 1%. The sequenced sample was peripheral blood. The receptors originated from a man younger than 40 with acute or convalescent COVID-19.

This clone has just one count. The chain has TRBV28 and TRBJ2-7, with D possibly matching TRBD1 (6 bases). Germline CDR1 and CDR2: MDHEN and SYDVKM. The CDR3 is made up of 17 amino acids. V was shortened by 5 bases and J by 3 bases, with 23 bases between the two germline ends. In DNA form, the CDR3 reads TGTGCCAGCAGTACCCGGACAGCCTCACTTAGCATCTACGAGCAGTACTTC. Translation gives CASSTRTASLSIYEQYF. Filled out from reference TRBV28 and TRBJ2-7, the complete variable domain reads DVKVTQSSRYLVKRTGEKVFLECVQDMDHENMFWYRQDPGLGLRLIYFSYDVKMKEKGDIPEGYSVSREKKERFSLILESASTNQTSMYLCASSTRTASLSIYEQYFGPGTRLTVT.

V is TRBV9 and J is TRBJ1-2; D perhaps matches TRBD1 (5 bases). The V gene lost 1 base and the J gene lost 4 bases, with 14 bases spanning the gap. The germline gives CDR1 SGDLS, CDR2 YYNGEE. The CDR3 runs 15 residues. CDR3 nucleotides: TGTGCCAGCAGCGTAAGCCCGGGACTGGGCTATGGCTACACCTTC. This codes for CASSVSPGLGYGYTF. Complete variable domain (other parts from reference TRBV9 and TRBJ1-2): DSGVTQTPKHLITATGQRVTLRCSPRSGDLSVYWYQQSLDQGLQFLIQYYNGEERAKGNILERFSAQQFPDLHSELNLSSLELGDSALYFCASSVSPGLGYGYTFGSGTRLTVV.

In this sample, this clone turned up a few times. The chain joins TRBV19 to TRBJ2-1, with TRBD2 identical over 9 bases. The CDR3 contains 17 residues. Germline CDR1 and CDR2: LNHDA and SQIVND (reference sequence). Trimming cost V 2 bases and J 0 bases; bases outside gene matches: 5. The CDR3 is CASSIQASGVSYNEQFF. CDR3 sequence (DNA): TGTGCCAGTAGTATACAGGCTAGCGGGGTCTCCTACAATGAGCAGTTCTTC. Complete variable domain (other parts from reference TRBV19 and TRBJ2-1): DGGITQSPKYLFRKEGQNVTLSCEQNLNHDAMYWYRQDPGQGLRLIYYSQIVNDFQKGDIAEGYSVSREKKESFPLTVTSAQKNPTAFYLCASSIQASGVSYNEQFFGPGTRLTVL.

The gene calls are TRBV7-3 and TRBJ2-1; D gene uncertain. The germline V gene has CDR1 SGHTA and CDR2 FQGTGA. V gave up 4 bases and J gave up 6 bases, with 13 bases separating them. The CDR3 totals 14 residues. This CDR3 is CASSSSVVRNEQFF. The DNA of the CDR3 is TGTGCCAGCAGCTCCAGTGTTGTCCGCAATGAGCAGTTCTTC.

This clone was observed once. The rearrangement joins TRBV6-5 to TRBJ2-1; 10 bases are a match to TRBD1. Looked up from germline, CDR1 is MNHEY and CDR2 is SVGAGI. V was pared by 3 bases and J by 7 bases, with 6 bases of the junction left unmatched. This CDR3 is 15 amino acids long. The CDR3 here is CASSYFRQGANEQFF. The CDR3 DNA is TGTGCCAGCAGTTATTTCCGACAGGGGGCAAATGAGCAGTTCTTC.

The chain is built from TRBV7-8 and TRBJ2-7; the D is unclear. The CDR3 spans 13 residues. Germline V gives CDR1 SGHVS, CDR2 FQNEAQ. The V end was cut by 1 base, the J end by 9 bases, with 13 bases between. The CDR3 here is CASSLDSWAGQYF. CDR3 bases: TGTGCCAGCAGCTTAGATTCGTGGGCAGGGCAGTACTTC.

This sequence joins TRBV5-1 and TRBJ1-3; unclear D gene. CDR1 and CDR2 (germline): SGHRS, YFSETQ. The CDR3 sequence is 16 residues long. Deletions cut 0 bases from V and 0 bases from J, with 10 bases between. The CDR3 coding sequence is TGCGCCAGCAGCTTGGCCGAGATTAACTCTGGAAACACCATATATTTT. It yields the protein CASSLAEINSGNTIYF.

The chain uses TRBV5-6 and TRBJ1-5; 7 nucleotides align to TRBD1. Germline CDR1 reads SGHDT; CDR2 reads YYEEEE. The CDR3 covers 15 residues. V gave up 4 bases and J gave up 2 bases; unmatched junction bases: 6. CDR3 loop: CASSPAGGGNQPQHF. The CDR3 DNA reads as TGTGCCAGCAGCCCGGCAGGGGGAGGCAATCAGCCCCAGCATTTT.

The CDR3 protein is CASSYSTWPGEQYF. CDR3 bases: TGTGCCAGCAGTTACTCGACCTGGCCGGGCGAGCAGTACTTC. V and J are TRBV6-5 and TRBJ2-7, with D unresolved. Trimming removed 0 bases at V and 6 bases at J, with 12 bases between. This CDR3 is 14 amino acids long. Germline values: CDR1 MNHEY, CDR2 SVGAGI.

The chain is built from TRBV30 and TRBJ1-2, with 8 bases identical to TRBD1. Losses at the gene ends were 0 bases for V and 0 bases for J; bases not matched to a gene: 6. The CDR3 has 16 amino acids. In germline, CDR1 is GTSNPN, CDR2 SVGIG (reference sequence). The CDR3 DNA is TGTGCCTGGAGTGTATATCGGACAGGGACTAACTATGGCTACACCTTC. This gives the protein CAWSVYRTGTNYGYTF.

The chain combines TRBV30 with TRBJ2-7; 9 bases are shared with TRBD1. Germline values: CDR1 GTSNPN, CDR2 SVGIG (reference sequence). Germline trimming cut 3 bases from V and 13 bases from J; bases unmatched to any gene: 28. This CDR3 comprises 18 residues. CDR3 bases: TGTGCCTGGAGGTCAAAGGCGAATTTCTGGACAGGGGCAGATTTAAAATACTTC. Protein: CAWRSKANFWTGADLKYF.

This clone has a single count. The chain uses TRBV12-3 or TRBV12-4 and TRBJ1-1; D ambiguous. V dropped 5 bases and J dropped 3 bases, with 7 bases sitting between them. The length of the CDR3 is 12 residues. The CDR3 region has the DNA TGTGCCAGCAGTCCGGAGCACACTGAAGCTTTCTTT. Its translation: CASSPEHTEAFF.

The chain has TRBV19 and TRBJ1-2, with 8 nucleotides matching TRBD1. Germline CDR1 LNHDA, CDR2 SQIVND (reference sequence). V trimming: 5 bases; J trimming: 0 bases; junction bases outside the gene matches: 5. CDR3 length: 15 residues. In nucleotides, the CDR3 is TGTGCCAGTAGTGCCCAACAGGGGGCTAACTATGGCTACACCTTC. This gives the protein CASSAQQGANYGYTF.

This rearrangement joins TRBV5-1 to TRBJ1-6; no clear D gene. The CDR3 is 16 amino acids. Germline loops: CDR1 SGHRS, CDR2 YFSETQ. V shed 0 bases and J shed 10 bases, with 17 bases lying between them. For the CDR3, the DNA is TGCGCCAGCAGCTTGGCCACGGGAATCTCGGGCTCACCCCTCCACTTT. As protein: CASSLATGISGSPLHF.

The chain recombines TRBV6-6 with TRBJ1-1; TRBD1 might be the D (5 bases). CDR1 is MNHNY, CDR2 SVGAGI, per germline (reference sequence). This CDR3 has 10 amino acids. The germline V and J ends were trimmed by 7 bases and 8 bases, with 8 bases remaining between them. CDR3 sequence: CASTRQEAFF. The CDR3 coding sequence is TGTGCCAGCACCCGACAGGAAGCTTTCTTT.

In its sample, this clone was seen once. V usage is TRBV2 and J usage is TRBJ1-6, with 8 bases fitting TRBD1. The CDR3 runs 16 residues. Germline V gene sequence: CDR1 SNHLY, CDR2 FYNNEI. Unmatched junction bases numbered 8, after V lost 4 bases and J lost 6 bases. CDR3 coding DNA: TGTGCCAGCAGTGTCGGACAGGGAAGTCGTAATTCACCCCTCCACTTT. It yields the protein CASSVGQGSRNSPLHF.

The chain couples TRBV6-5 to TRBJ2-2; 8 nucleotides agree with TRBD1. There are 14 residues in the CDR3. The junction had 7 bases not matched to a gene; V was cut back by 6 bases and J by 7 bases. Germline V gene data show CDR1 as MNHEY and CDR2 as SVGAGI. CDR3 sequence reads: CASRWTQGDGELFF. The CDR3 DNA reads TGTGCCAGCAGATGGACACAGGGGGACGGGGAGCTGTTTTTT.

The chain has TRBV11-2 and TRBJ2-1; weak D call: TRBD1 (5 bases). Trimming shortened V by 1 base and J by 1 base, and 14 bases separated the two germline ends. From germline, CDR1 is SGHAT and CDR2 FQNNGV. The CDR3 is 17 residues long. CDR3 protein: CASSLVFRGRSYNEQFF. The CDR3 DNA reads as TGTGCCAGCAGCTTAGTCTTTAGGGGCCGGTCCTACAATGAGCAGTTCTTC.

This chain links TRBV5-1 with TRBJ2-1, with D perhaps TRBD2 (6 bases). The CDR3 is made up of 13 amino acids. Germline V CDR1 and CDR2: SGHRS, YFSETQ. V gave up 2 bases and J gave up 7 bases, with 10 bases separating them. The CDR3 DNA reads TGCGCCAGCAGCTTCGGGACTCAAAATGAGCAGTTCTTC. This gives the protein CASSFGTQNEQFF.

This clone has only one observation. The chain uses TRBV7-8 and TRBJ2-7; tentative D call: TRBD1 (5 bases). The CDR3 runs 15 residues. Per germline, CDR1 SGHVS and CDR2 FQNEAQ. The V and J ends lost 1 base and 7 bases respectively, with 17 bases between them. CDR3 DNA sequence: TGTGCCAGCAGCTTAGATGCCCAGGGCTTGAGGGAGCAGTACTTC. Its protein product is CASSLDAQGLREQYF. Full variable domain (missing parts from reference TRBV7-8 and TRBJ2-7): GAGVSQSPRYKVAKRGQDVALRCDPISGHVSLFWYQQALGQGPEFLTYFQNEAQLDKSGLPSDRFFAERPEGSVSTLKIQRTQQEDSAVYLCASSLDAQGLREQYFGPGTRLTVT.

The chain couples TRBV27 to TRBJ2-7; 9 bases map to TRBD1. V shed 2 bases and J 3 bases; nucleotides not matched to a gene: 2. The V gene's germline CDR1 is MNHEY and CDR2 SMNVEV (reference sequence). This CDR3 has 14 residues. The CDR3 reads CASSLVGQGYEQYF. CDR3 sequence (DNA): TGTGCCAGCAGTTTAGTGGGACAGGGCTACGAGCAGTACTTC.

The V call is TRBV30, the J call TRBJ1-2, with TRBD1 matching over 8 bases. The CDR3 is made up of 15 amino acids. V trimming: 2 bases; J trimming: 4 bases; junction bases outside the gene matches: 9. The V gene's germline CDR1 is GTSNPN and CDR2 SVGIG (reference sequence). CDR3 sequence (DNA): TGTGCCTGGAGTCCGCCTGGGGGACAGGCCTATGGCTACACCTTC. This sequence encodes CAWSPPGGQAYGYTF.

V gene TRBV27 combines with J gene TRBJ2-1; D might be TRBD1 (5 bases). Trimming left V 1 base short and J 9 bases short, with 16 bases between. The CDR3 is 15 residues long. Germline V lookup: CDR1 MNHEY, CDR2 SMNVEV (reference sequence). This CDR3 is CASSLFSPPRGEQFF. CDR3 nucleotide sequence: TGTGCCAGCAGTTTATTTAGTCCCCCAAGGGGTGAGCAGTTCTTC.

In its sample, this clone was seen many times. This chain links TRBV2 with TRBJ2-1; 9 bases fit TRBD2. V was clipped by 6 bases and J by 7 bases; unmatched bases: 13. The CDR3 contains 16 residues. Germline values: CDR1 SNHLY, CDR2 FYNNEI. CDR3 protein: CASSPRSLAGSNEQFF. CDR3 coding DNA: TGTGCCAGCAGCCCAAGGAGTCTAGCGGGATCGAATGAGCAGTTCTTC.

The chain has TRBV5-1 and TRBJ2-5; perhaps TRBD1 as D (7 bases). Between the trimmed V and J ends, which lost 0 bases and 4 bases, there was a span of 10 bases. This CDR3 is built from 14 residues. The germline V gene encodes CDR1 SGHRS and CDR2 YFSETQ. CDR3 loop: CASSLAGGRETQYF. The DNA of the CDR3 is TGCGCCAGCAGCTTGGCAGGGGGGAGAGAGACCCAGTACTTC.

The chain has TRBV6-2 or TRBV6-3 and TRBJ2-5; 9 nucleotides match TRBD1. Per the germline V gene, CDR1 is MNHEY and CDR2 is SVGEGT. V lost 4 bases and J lost 2; bases outside the gene matches: 5. The CDR3 consists of 15 residues. The CDR3 protein is CASSSFGTGQETQYF. Here the CDR3 DNA reads TGTGCCAGCAGTTCGTTCGGGACAGGGCAAGAGACCCAGTACTTC.

The gene calls are TRBV5-4 and TRBJ2-7; TRBD2 is a possible D gene (5 bases). This CDR3 region has 14 residues. V lost 0 bases and J 2 bases, leaving 9 bases between the germline ends. Germline CDR1 is SGHNT and CDR2 is YYREEE (reference sequence). The CDR3 bases are TGTGCCAGCAGCTTGGGACTGGAGGCCTACGAGCAGTACTTC. Translating it yields CASSLGLEAYEQYF. Using reference TRBV5-4 and TRBJ2-7 for the parts outside the CDR3, the full variable domain is ETGVTQSPTHLIKTRGQQVTLRCSSQSGHNTVSWYQQALGQGPQFIFQYYREEENGRGNFPPRFSGLQFPNYSSELNVNALELDDSALYLCASSLGLEAYEQYFGPGTRLTVT.